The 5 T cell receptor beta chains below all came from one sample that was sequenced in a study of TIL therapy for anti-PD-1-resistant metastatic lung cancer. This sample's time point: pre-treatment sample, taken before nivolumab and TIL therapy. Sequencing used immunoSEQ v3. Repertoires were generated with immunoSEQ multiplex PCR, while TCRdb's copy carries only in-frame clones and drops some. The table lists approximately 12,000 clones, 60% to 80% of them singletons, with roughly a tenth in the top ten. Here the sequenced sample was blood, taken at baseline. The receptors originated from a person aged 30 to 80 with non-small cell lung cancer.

CDR3 nucleotide sequence: TGTGCCAGCAGCTTAGGGGGCGCTATTCAGCCCCAGCATTTT. It is translated as CASSLGGAIQPQHF. The gene calls are TRBV7-2 and TRBJ1-5, with D possibly being TRBD1 (5 bases). This CDR3 has 14 residues. V dropped 1 base and J dropped 6 bases, with 10 bases sitting between them. Germline V gives CDR1 SGHTA, CDR2 FQGNSA.

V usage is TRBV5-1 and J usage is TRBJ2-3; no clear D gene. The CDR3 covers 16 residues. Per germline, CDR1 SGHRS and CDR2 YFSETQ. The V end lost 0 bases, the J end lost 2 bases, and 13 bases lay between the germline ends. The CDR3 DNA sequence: TGCGCCAGCAGCTTGGGGAATCGACTGAACACAGATACGCAGTATTTT. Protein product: CASSLGNRLNTDTQYF. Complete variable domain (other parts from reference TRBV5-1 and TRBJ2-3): KAGVTQTPRYLIKTRGQQVTLSCSPISGHRSVSWYQQTPGQGLQFLFEYFSETQRNKGNFPGRFSGRQFSNSRSEMNVSTLELGDSALYLCASSLGNRLNTDTQYFGPGTRLTVL.

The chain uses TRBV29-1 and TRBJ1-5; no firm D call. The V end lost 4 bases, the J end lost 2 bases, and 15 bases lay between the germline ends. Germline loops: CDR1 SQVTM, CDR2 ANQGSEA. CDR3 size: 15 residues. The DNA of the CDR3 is TGCAGCGTTGCGGACGGGGTTTTGGGCAATCAGCCCCAGCATTTT. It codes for CSVADGVLGNQPQHF.

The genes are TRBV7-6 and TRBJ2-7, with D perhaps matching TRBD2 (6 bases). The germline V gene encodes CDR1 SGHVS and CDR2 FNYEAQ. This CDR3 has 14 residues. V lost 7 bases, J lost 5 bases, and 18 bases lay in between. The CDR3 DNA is TGTGCCAGCACCCCCGGGGGAAGTATCGACGAGCAGTACTTC. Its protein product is CASTPGGSIDEQYF. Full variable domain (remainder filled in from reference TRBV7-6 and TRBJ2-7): GAGVSQSPRYKVTKRGQDVALRCDPISGHVSLYWYRQALGQGPEFLTYFNYEAQQDKSGLPNDRFSAERPEGSISTLTIQRTEQRDSAMYRCASTPGGSIDEQYFGPGTRLTVT.

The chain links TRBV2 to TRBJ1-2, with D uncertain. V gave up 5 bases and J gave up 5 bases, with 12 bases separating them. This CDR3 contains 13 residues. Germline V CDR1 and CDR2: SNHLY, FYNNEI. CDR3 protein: CASSPTEGYGYTF. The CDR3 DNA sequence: TGTGCCAGCAGTCCCACAGAGGGTTATGGCTACACCTTC. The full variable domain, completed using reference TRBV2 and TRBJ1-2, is EPEVTQTPSHQVTQMGQEVILRCVPISNHLYFYWYRQILGQKVEFLVSFYNNEISEKSEIFDDQFSVERPDGSNFTLKIRSTKLEDSAMYFCASSPTEGYGYTFGSGTRLTVV.